Listed below are T cell receptor beta chains from one sample, sequenced in a study of shared clonotypes between healthy human individuals. The protocol was immunoSEQ multiplex PCR, while the TCRdb copy is restricted to in-frame clones and leaves out a portion. The sample comprises about 470,000 clones, about four fifths of which are singletons, and 13% rests with the top ten. Sequencing was carried out using PBMCs. Receptors originate from a woman aged 40 to 50 in good health. Some clones in this sample may be carry-over from other donors' samples. CDR3s include the opening cysteine and the closing phenylalanine or tryptophan. Fields, in order: J gene, clone size, D gene, V gene, CDR3 protein, CDR3 DNA. The D gene is left open where the match is weak. Clone sizes are given selectively: once, few, many, or a class where the clone is expanded.

J: TRBJ1-1; size: .; D: .; V: TRBV7-2; CDR3: CASSLEGAVVEAFF; DNA: TGTGCCAGCAGCTTAGAAGGGGCTGTAGTTGAAGCTTTCTTT
J: TRBJ2-1; size: .; D: .; V: TRBV5-4; CDR3: CASSSDGEQFF; DNA: TGTGCCAGCAGTAGTGACGGTGAGCAGTTCTTC
J: TRBJ2-1; size: few; D: .; V: TRBV25-1; CDR3: CASSHMFDEQFF; DNA: TGTGCCAGCAGTCACATGTTCGATGAGCAGTTCTTC
J: TRBJ2-1; size: .; D: .; V: TRBV10-1; CDR3: CASSWTSLRNEQFF; DNA: TGCGCCAGCAGTTGGACTTCGCTTCGAAATGAGCAGTTCTTC
J: TRBJ2-1; size: many; D: .; V: TRBV28; CDR3: CASSSLGEGEYNEQFF; DNA: TGTGCCAGCAGTTCCCTCGGGGAGGGGGAGTACAATGAGCAGTTCTTC
J: TRBJ1-2; size: .; D: .; V: TRBV5-5; CDR3: CASSFGLGAGGYTF; DNA: TGTGCCAGCAGCTTTGGCCTAGGGGCGGGTGGCTACACCTTC
J: TRBJ1-3; size: .; D: TRBD1; V: TRBV19; CDR3: CASSRGQLSGNTIYF; DNA: TGTGCCAGTAGTAGGGGACAGCTCTCTGGAAACACCATATATTTT
J: TRBJ2-7; size: .; D: .; V: TRBV7-2; CDR3: CASSLRGGGSSYEQYF; DNA: TGTGCCAGCAGCTTAAGGGGGGGAGGTAGCTCCTACGAGCAGTACTTC
J: TRBJ1-6; size: .; D: .; V: TRBV7-6; CDR3: CASSDAQRSSYNSPLHF; DNA: TGTGCCAGCAGCGACGCGCAGAGGAGCTCCTATAATTCACCCCTCCACTTT
J: TRBJ2-3; size: .; D: TRBD2; V: TRBV18; CDR3: CASSRLAWDTQYF; DNA: TGTGCCAGCTCACGACTAGCTTGGGATACGCAGTATTTT
J: TRBJ2-1; size: .; D: TRBD2; V: TRBV19; CDR3: CASRLAGGGVHEQFF; DNA: TGTGCCAGTAGGTTAGCGGGAGGGGGTGTCCATGAGCAGTTCTTC
J: TRBJ1-1; size: .; D: .; V: TRBV25-1; CDR3: CASSEKGGLTEAFF; DNA: TGTGCCAGCAGTGAAAAGGGGGGGCTGACTGAAGCTTTCTTT
J: TRBJ2-3; size: .; D: .; V: TRBV5-1; CDR3: CASSLDGARTDTQYF; DNA: TGCGCCAGCAGCTTGGACGGAGCCCGCACAGATACGCAGTATTTT
J: TRBJ1-1; size: .; D: .; V: TRBV19; CDR3: CASSSRTPNTEAFF; DNA: TGTGCCAGTAGTTCTCGGACCCCCAACACTGAAGCTTTCTTT
J: TRBJ1-2; size: .; D: TRBD1; V: TRBV7-9; CDR3: CASSSLDRQNYGYTF; DNA: TGTGCCAGCAGCTCCCTGGACAGGCAAAACTATGGCTACACCTTC
J: TRBJ1-6; size: .; D: .; V: TRBV30; CDR3: CAWGTQGDSPLHF; DNA: TGTGCCTGGGGTACACAGGGTGATTCACCCCTCCACTTT
J: TRBJ1-1; size: .; D: .; V: TRBV7-9; CDR3: CASRTPGGVTEAFF; DNA: TGTGCCAGCCGAACCCCGGGTGGGGTCACTGAAGCTTTCTTT
J: TRBJ2-2; size: few; D: .; V: TRBV28; CDR3: CASNLRDFSTGELFF; DNA: TGTGCCAGCAACCTTCGGGACTTCAGCACCGGGGAGCTGTTTTTT
J: TRBJ1-1; size: few; D: .; V: TRBV6-1; CDR3: CASSPKRDTEAFF; DNA: TGTGCCAGCAGCCCCAAGCGGGACACTGAAGCTTTCTTT
J: TRBJ1-4; size: .; D: .; V: TRBV28; CDR3: CASSLEVRKNEKLFF; DNA: TGTGCCAGCAGTTTAGAGGTGCGGAAGAATGAAAAACTGTTTTTT
J: TRBJ2-2; size: .; D: TRBD1; V: TRBV7-9; CDR3: CASSLAQKTGGTGELFF; DNA: TGTGCCAGCAGCTTAGCGCAAAAGACAGGGGGCACCGGGGAGCTGTTTTTT
J: TRBJ1-5; size: few; D: .; V: TRBV7-2; CDR3: CASSSTTGTQPQHF; DNA: TGTGCCAGCAGCTCGACTACAGGGACTCAGCCCCAGCATTTT
J: TRBJ1-5; size: .; D: .; V: TRBV18; CDR3: CASSPGDSSQPQHF; DNA: TGTGCCAGCTCACCAGGGGATTCCAGCCAGCCCCAGCATTTT
J: TRBJ2-2; size: .; D: .; V: TRBV11-3; CDR3: CASRQGNTGELFF; DNA: TGTGCCAGCAGGCAGGGGAACACCGGGGAGCTGTTTTTT
J: TRBJ1-2; size: few; D: .; V: TRBV5-4; CDR3: CASSRMDGGRYGYTF; DNA: TGTGCCAGCAGCCGGATGGACGGGGGCCGTTATGGCTACACCTTC
J: TRBJ2-5; size: once; D: .; V: TRBV28; CDR3: CASSLPQETQYF; DNA: TGTGCCAGCAGTCTACCGCAAGAGACCCAGTACTTC
J: TRBJ1-2; size: .; D: .; V: TRBV5-6; CDR3: CASSLIFSGGYTF; DNA: TGTGCCAGCAGCTTGATCTTTTCAGGCGGCTACACCTTC
J: TRBJ2-7; size: many; D: TRBD2; V: TRBV6-5; CDR3: CASSPSSGRSYEQYF; DNA: TGTGCCAGCAGTCCATCTAGCGGACGCTCCTACGAGCAGTACTTC
J: TRBJ2-6; size: once; D: TRBD1; V: TRBV5-1; CDR3: CASSLAPQGSGANVLTF; DNA: TGCGCCAGCAGCTTGGCTCCACAGGGGTCTGGGGCCAACGTCCTGACTTTC
J: TRBJ2-7; size: few; D: TRBD1; V: TRBV5-1; CDR3: CASSPDRAWEQYF; DNA: TGCGCCAGCAGCCCGGACAGGGCGTGGGAGCAGTACTTC
J: TRBJ1-3; size: .; D: .; V: TRBV6-5; CDR3: CASSYDSTRGNTIYF; DNA: TGTGCCAGCAGTTACGACAGTACTAGAGGAAACACCATATATTTT
J: TRBJ2-3; size: .; D: TRBD2; V: TRBV19; CDR3: CASSIGAGGADTQYF; DNA: TGTGCCAGTAGTATCGGAGCGGGAGGTGCAGATACGCAGTATTTT
J: TRBJ2-7; size: .; D: TRBD1; V: TRBV11-2; CDR3: CASSSGQVFEQYF; DNA: TGTGCCAGCAGTTCGGGACAGGTGTTCGAGCAGTACTTC
J: TRBJ1-5; size: .; D: .; V: TRBV28; CDR3: CASNDDSNQPQHF; DNA: TGTGCCAGCAACGATGATAGCAATCAGCCCCAGCATTTT
J: TRBJ2-1; size: many; D: TRBD2; V: TRBV11-2; CDR3: CASSLNHRTSGIYNEQFF; DNA: TGTGCCAGCAGCTTAAATCATAGAACTAGCGGGATTTACAATGAGCAGTTCTTC
J: TRBJ2-7; size: .; D: TRBD2; V: TRBV19; CDR3: CASTVAGGSYEQYF; DNA: TGTGCCAGCACCGTAGCGGGGGGCTCCTACGAGCAGTACTTC
J: TRBJ1-5; size: .; D: .; V: TRBV6-5; CDR3: CAGSWRTENQPQHF; DNA: TGTGCCGGCAGTTGGAGGACGGAGAATCAGCCCCAGCATTTT
J: TRBJ2-7; size: .; D: .; V: TRBV19; CDR3: CASSIERGSNLRKEQYF; DNA: TGTGCCAGTAGTATAGAACGAGGCAGCAACCTACGGAAGGAGCAGTACTTC
J: TRBJ1-4; size: .; D: .; V: TRBV2; CDR3: CASSDGYGEKLFF; DNA: TGTGCCAGCAGTGACGGGTATGGGGAAAAACTGTTTTTT
J: TRBJ2-2; size: .; D: .; V: TRBV15; CDR3: CATSRGTMNTGELFF; DNA: TGTGCCACCAGCAGAGGGACTATGAACACCGGGGAGCTGTTTTTT
J: TRBJ2-2; size: .; D: TRBD1; V: TRBV6-1; CDR3: CATPDRGQLAGELFF; DNA: TGTGCCACCCCGGACAGGGGGCAGTTAGCCGGGGAGCTGTTTTTT
J: TRBJ2-1; size: few; D: TRBD2; V: TRBV5-1; CDR3: CASSLMGGFQREGPPSSYNEQFF; DNA: TGCGCCAGCAGCTTGATGGGGGGGTTTCAGCGGGAGGGCCCCCCAAGCTCCTACAATGAGCAGTTCTTC
J: TRBJ2-7; size: .; D: TRBD1; V: TRBV4-1; CDR3: CASSQNSGTGLIYEQYF; DNA: TGCGCCAGCAGCCAAAACTCCGGGACAGGGCTTATATACGAGCAGTACTTC
J: TRBJ1-2; size: .; D: .; V: TRBV4-1; CDR3: CASSPIARGDYGHTF; DNA: TGCGCCAGCAGCCCGATTGCCAGGGGAGACTATGGCCACACCTTC
J: TRBJ1-1; size: few; D: TRBD1; V: TRBV18; CDR3: CASSGQGASTEAFF; DNA: TGTGCCAGCTCCGGACAGGGGGCGAGCACTGAAGCTTTCTTT
J: TRBJ2-4; size: once; D: TRBD1; V: TRBV5-4; CDR3: CASSLWGQGDAKNIQYF; DNA: TGTGCCAGCAGCTTGTGGGGACAGGGCGACGCCAAAAACATTCAGTACTTC
J: TRBJ2-7; size: once; D: .; V: TRBV5-6; CDR3: CASSLVRRGSVYEQYF; DNA: TGTGCCAGCAGCTTGGTGAGGAGGGGATCGGTGTACGAGCAGTACTTC
J: TRBJ1-5; size: .; D: .; V: TRBV11-2; CDR3: CASSSDTHQPQHF; DNA: TGTGCCAGCAGCTCCGACACTCATCAGCCCCAGCATTTT
J: TRBJ2-1; size: .; D: .; V: TRBV7-9; CDR3: CASSILAWEQFF; DNA: TGTGCCAGCAGCATACTAGCTTGGGAGCAGTTCTTC
J: TRBJ2-1; size: .; D: TRBD2; V: TRBV28; CDR3: CASKGGGLAGYNEQFF; DNA: TGTGCCAGCAAGGGGGGTGGTCTAGCGGGTTACAATGAGCAGTTCTTC
J: TRBJ2-7; size: .; D: TRBD1; V: TRBV7-2; CDR3: CASSSGTGSGSYEQYF; DNA: TGTGCCAGCAGCTCAGGGACAGGGAGCGGTTCCTACGAGCAGTACTTC
J: TRBJ2-5; size: .; D: TRBD1; V: TRBV27; CDR3: CASSDRQGAGETQYF; DNA: TGTGCCAGCAGTGATCGACAGGGGGCAGGGGAGACCCAGTACTTC
J: TRBJ2-2; size: .; D: .; V: TRBV27; CDR3: CASSLSSTGELFF; DNA: TGTGCCAGCAGTTTATCCTCCACCGGGGAGCTGTTTTTT
J: TRBJ2-1; size: .; D: TRBD2; V: TRBV4-3; CDR3: CASSQGTSEYNEQFF; DNA: TGCGCCAGCAGCCAAGGGACTAGCGAGTACAATGAGCAGTTCTTC
J: TRBJ1-6; size: .; D: .; V: TRBV28; CDR3: CASSAASYGSGVLHF; DNA: TGTGCCAGCAGTGCTGCAAGCTATGGGAGCGGGGTCCTCCACTTT
J: TRBJ2-7; size: .; D: .; V: TRBV7-9; CDR3: CASSLTGTTDYEQYF; DNA: TGTGCCAGCAGCTTGACCGGGACAACTGATTACGAGCAGTACTTC
J: TRBJ1-1; size: .; D: TRBD1; V: TRBV25-1; CDR3: CASSRQGTTEAFF; DNA: TGTGCCAGCAGCAGACAGGGCACCACTGAAGCTTTCTTT
J: TRBJ2-5; size: .; D: .; V: TRBV7-9; CDR3: CASSLGEETQYF; DNA: TGTGCCAGCAGCTTAGGGGAAGAGACCCAGTACTTC
J: TRBJ2-7; size: .; D: TRBD2; V: TRBV9; CDR3: CASSVGWGLAAPYEQYF; DNA: TGTGCCAGCAGCGTAGGGTGGGGACTAGCGGCTCCCTACGAGCAGTACTTC
J: TRBJ1-1; size: .; D: .; V: TRBV28; CDR3: CASTGTREAFF; DNA: TGTGCCAGTACCGGGACCCGAGAAGCTTTCTTT